The table lists the clone carrying this TCR beta chain with many counts. No antigen is known for it. These data are taken from a study of T cells in Graves' hyperthyroidism and ophthalmopathy. The study, taken as a whole, reports: Stable hyperthyroidism was told apart from ophthalmopathy by a model built on 13 V-J features.

This CDR3 is built from 12 residues. Trimming at V came to 8 bases and at J to 5 bases, leaving 0 bases not matched to a gene. RNA transcripts were the template for amplifying TCR beta CDR3 regions. A set of HTBI primers served as the primers for a first-round RT-PCR of the TCR CDR3. One entry per CDR3 protein results from TCRdb running MiXCR on the multiplex PCR reads. This table holds about 300,000 distinct CDR3 sequences, about 14% found once. The receptor was derived from a woman under 40 with Graves' hyperthyroidism that later progressed to Graves' ophthalmopathy. The sequencing input was blood. The J gene is TRBJ1-4, the V gene TRBV12-3 or TRBV12-4; 9 bases are shared with TRBD1. The DNA of the CDR3 is TGTGCCAGCGGACAGGGGAATGAAAAACTGTTTTTT. Amino acid sequence: CASGQGNEKLFF.